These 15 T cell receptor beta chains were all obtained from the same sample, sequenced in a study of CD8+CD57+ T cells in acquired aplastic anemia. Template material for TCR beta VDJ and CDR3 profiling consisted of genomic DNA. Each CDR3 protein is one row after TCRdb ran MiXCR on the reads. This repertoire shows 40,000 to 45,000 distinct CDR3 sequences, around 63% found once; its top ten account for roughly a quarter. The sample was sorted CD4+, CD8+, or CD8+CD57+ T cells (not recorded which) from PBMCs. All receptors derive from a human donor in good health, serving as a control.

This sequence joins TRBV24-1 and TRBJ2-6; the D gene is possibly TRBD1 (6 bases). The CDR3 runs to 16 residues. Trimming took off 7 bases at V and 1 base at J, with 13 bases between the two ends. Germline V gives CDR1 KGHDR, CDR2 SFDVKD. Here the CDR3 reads CATSTHRESGANVLTF. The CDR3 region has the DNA TGTGCCACCAGCACCCACAGGGAGTCTGGGGCCAACGTCCTGACTTTC.

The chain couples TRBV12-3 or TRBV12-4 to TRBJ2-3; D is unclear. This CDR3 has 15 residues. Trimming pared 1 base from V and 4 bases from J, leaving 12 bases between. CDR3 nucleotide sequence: TGTGCCAGCAGTTTAGGTAGTACCTCGGCAGATACGCAGTATTTT. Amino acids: CASSLGSTSADTQYF.

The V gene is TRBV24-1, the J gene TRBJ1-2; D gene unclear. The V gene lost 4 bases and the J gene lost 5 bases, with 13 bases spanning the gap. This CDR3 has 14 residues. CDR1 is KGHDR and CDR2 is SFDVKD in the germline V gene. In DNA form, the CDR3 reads TGTGCCACCAGTGACCTGTCTAGACCGTATGGCTACACCTTC. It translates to CATSDLSRPYGYTF.

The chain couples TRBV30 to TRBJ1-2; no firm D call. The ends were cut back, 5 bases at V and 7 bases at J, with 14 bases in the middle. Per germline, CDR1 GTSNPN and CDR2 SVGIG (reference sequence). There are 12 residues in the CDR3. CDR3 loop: CAWGRHLSGYTF. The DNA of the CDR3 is TGTGCCTGGGGGAGACATTTATCTGGCTACACCTTC.

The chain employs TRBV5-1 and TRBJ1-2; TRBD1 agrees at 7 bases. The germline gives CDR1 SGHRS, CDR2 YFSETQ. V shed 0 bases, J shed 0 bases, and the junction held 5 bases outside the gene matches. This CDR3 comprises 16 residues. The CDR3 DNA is TGCGCCAGCAGCTTGGGCAGGGGGGCTGCTAACTATGGCTACACCTTC. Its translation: CASSLGRGAANYGYTF.

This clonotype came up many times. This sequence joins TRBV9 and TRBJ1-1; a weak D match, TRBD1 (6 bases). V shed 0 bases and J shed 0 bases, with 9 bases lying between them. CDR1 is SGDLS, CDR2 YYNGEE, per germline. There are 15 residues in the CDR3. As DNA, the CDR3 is TGTGCCAGCAGCGTAGGGGACACTATGAACACTGAAGCTTTCTTT. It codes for CASSVGDTMNTEAFF.

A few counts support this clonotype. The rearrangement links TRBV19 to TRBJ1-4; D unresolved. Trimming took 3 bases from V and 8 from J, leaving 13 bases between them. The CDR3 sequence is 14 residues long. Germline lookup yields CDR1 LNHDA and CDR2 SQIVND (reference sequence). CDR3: CASSMDGLGEKLFF. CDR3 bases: TGTGCCAGTAGTATGGACGGGTTAGGCGAAAAACTGTTTTTT.

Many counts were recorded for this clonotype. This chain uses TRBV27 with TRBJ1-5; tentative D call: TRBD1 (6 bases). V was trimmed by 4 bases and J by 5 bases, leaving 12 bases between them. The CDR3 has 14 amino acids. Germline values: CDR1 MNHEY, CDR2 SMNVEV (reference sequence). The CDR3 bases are TGTGCCAGCAGTTGGGGGGGCGAACATCAGCCCCAGCATTTT. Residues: CASSWGGEHQPQHF.

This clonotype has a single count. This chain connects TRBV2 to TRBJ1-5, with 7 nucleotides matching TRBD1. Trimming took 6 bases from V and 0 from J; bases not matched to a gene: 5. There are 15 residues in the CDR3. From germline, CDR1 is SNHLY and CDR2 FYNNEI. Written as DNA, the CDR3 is TGTGCCAGCAGAGCATACAGGGGTAGCAATCAGCCCCAGCATTTT. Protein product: CASRAYRGSNQPQHF.

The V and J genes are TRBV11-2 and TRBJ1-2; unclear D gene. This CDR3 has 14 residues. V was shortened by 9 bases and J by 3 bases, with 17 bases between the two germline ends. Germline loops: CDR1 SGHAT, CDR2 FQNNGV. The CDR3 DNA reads TGTGCCAGTAGTATGGTCGGGAGCTACTATGGCTACACCTTC. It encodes CASSMVGSYYGYTF. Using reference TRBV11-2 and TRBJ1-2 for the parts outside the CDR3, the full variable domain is EAGVAQSPRYKIIEKRQSVAFWCNPISGHATLYWYQQILGQGPKLLIQFQNNGVVDDSQLPKDRFSAERLKGVDSTLKIQPAKLEDSAVYLCASSMVGSYYGYTFGSGTRLTVV.

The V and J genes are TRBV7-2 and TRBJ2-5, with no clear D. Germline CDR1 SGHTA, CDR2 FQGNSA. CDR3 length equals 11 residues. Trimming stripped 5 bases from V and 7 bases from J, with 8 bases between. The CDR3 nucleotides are TGTGCCAGCAGCCCAGACTTGACCCAGTACTTC. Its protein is CASSPDLTQYF.

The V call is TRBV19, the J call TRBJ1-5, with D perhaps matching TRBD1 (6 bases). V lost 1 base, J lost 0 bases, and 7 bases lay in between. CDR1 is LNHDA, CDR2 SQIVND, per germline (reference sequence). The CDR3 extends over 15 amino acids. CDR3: CASSIGTVSNQPQHF. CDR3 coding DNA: TGTGCCAGTAGTATAGGGACAGTTAGCAATCAGCCCCAGCATTTT.

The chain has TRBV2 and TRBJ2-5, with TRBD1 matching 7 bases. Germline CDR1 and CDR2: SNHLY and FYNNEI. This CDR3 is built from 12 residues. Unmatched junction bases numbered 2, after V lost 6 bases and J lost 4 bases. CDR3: CASRDRRETQYF. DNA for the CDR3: TGTGCCAGCAGGGACAGGCGAGAGACCCAGTACTTC.

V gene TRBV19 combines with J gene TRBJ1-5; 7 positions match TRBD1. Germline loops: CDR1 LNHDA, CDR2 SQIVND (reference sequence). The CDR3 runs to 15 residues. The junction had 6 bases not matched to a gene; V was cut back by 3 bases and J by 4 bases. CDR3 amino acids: CASSITGAGNQPQHF. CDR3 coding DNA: TGTGCCAGTAGTATTACAGGGGCCGGGAATCAGCCCCAGCATTTT.

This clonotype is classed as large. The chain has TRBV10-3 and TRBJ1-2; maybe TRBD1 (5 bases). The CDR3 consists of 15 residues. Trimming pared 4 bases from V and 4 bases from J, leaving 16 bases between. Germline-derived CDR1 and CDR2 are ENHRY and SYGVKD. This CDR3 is CAISGYRLPSYGYTF. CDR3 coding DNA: TGTGCCATCAGTGGGTACAGGTTGCCGTCCTATGGCTACACCTTC.